The 27 T cell receptor beta chains given below trace back to one sample, sequenced in a study of early T cells in non-severe SARS-CoV-2 infection. TCRdb independently ran MiXCR on the 5' RACE reads; one entry per CDR3 protein. This table holds tens of thousands of distinct CDR3 sequences, roughly 7.3% found once. Sequencing was performed on whole blood. The receptors come from an adult who was a healthcare worker with PCR-confirmed SARS-CoV-2 infection or an uninfected control (not recorded which).

The chain carries TRBV20-1 and TRBJ1-1, with D tentatively TRBD1 (6 bases). The V and J ends lost 3 bases and 4 bases respectively, with 30 bases between them. The CDR3 is made up of 19 amino acids. From germline, CDR1 is DFQATT and CDR2 SNEGSKA (reference sequence). CDR3 nucleotides: TGCAGTGCTAGGCCATCACCATCTAACAGGGACCCCCGGGGCACTGAAGCTTTCTTT. Amino acids: CSARPSPSNRDPRGTEAFF.

V and J are TRBV28 and TRBJ2-5; tentative D call: TRBD2 (5 bases). CDR1 and CDR2 from the germline V gene are MDHEN and SYDVKM. This CDR3 spans 15 amino acids. V was pared by 3 bases and J by 1 base, with 12 bases between. The CDR3, as DNA: TGTGCCAGCAGTTTCATTTCGGGGTTCCAAGAGACCCAGTACTTC. This codes for CASSFISGFQETQYF.

The chain combines TRBV21-1 with TRBJ1-1. TRBV21-1 is a listed pseudogene. This CDR3 has 16 residues. The CDR3 is CATDKDEEGTETEAFF. The CDR3 nucleotides read TGTGCCACCGATAAAGACGAGGAGGGGACTGAGACTGAAGCTTTCTTT.

The chain is built from TRBV29-1 and TRBJ1-2, with D tentatively TRBD1 (5 bases). The V end was cut by 3 bases, the J end by 3 bases, with 14 bases between. The CDR3 has 14 residues. Germline V gene lookup returns CDR1 SQVTM and CDR2 ANQGSEA. The CDR3 DNA sequence: TGCAGCGTTGAGCGGGACCGAACCCACTATGGCTACACCTTC. This codes for CSVERDRTHYGYTF.

The V gene is TRBV18, the J gene TRBJ1-1, with 7 bases that match TRBD1. This CDR3 has 16 amino acids. Unmatched junction bases numbered 7, after V lost 3 bases and J lost 0 bases. In germline, CDR1 is KGHSH, CDR2 LQKENI. The CDR3 reads CASSPGTETMNTEAFF. In DNA form, the CDR3 reads TGTGCCAGCTCACCCGGGACAGAAACCATGAACACTGAAGCTTTCTTT.

CDR3 nucleotide sequence: TGTGCCAGCAGCTTCGGGACAGGGGCCTACGAGCAGTACTTC. As protein: CASSFGTGAYEQYF. The chain has TRBV11-2 and TRBJ2-7, with 10 bases lining up with TRBD1. Germline CDR1 SGHAT, CDR2 FQNNGV. The CDR3 spans 14 residues. Losses at the gene ends were 3 bases for V and 2 bases for J; bases not matched to a gene: 1. The full variable domain, completed using reference TRBV11-2 and TRBJ2-7, is EAGVAQSPRYKIIEKRQSVAFWCNPISGHATLYWYQQILGQGPKLLIQFQNNGVVDDSQLPKDRFSAERLKGVDSTLKIQPAKLEDSAVYLCASSFGTGAYEQYFGPGTRLTVT.

In its sample, this clonotype was seen many times. The chain uses TRBV24-1 and TRBJ2-3, with 8 bases fitting TRBD1. Trimming took 3 bases from V and 6 from J; bases not matched to a gene: 7. In germline, CDR1 is KGHDR, CDR2 SFDVKD. The CDR3 is made up of 15 amino acids. CDR3 coding DNA: TGTGCCACCAGTGATCCGGGGACAGGCGCGGATACGCAGTATTTT. Residues: CATSDPGTGADTQYF.

The chain couples TRBV6-2 or TRBV6-3 to TRBJ2-7; D might be TRBD2 (6 bases). Germline CDR1 and CDR2: MNHEY and SVGEGT. V was clipped by 4 bases and J by 0 bases, with 7 bases between them. The CDR3 sequence is 13 residues long. CDR3 loop: CASSWGGSYEQYF. The CDR3 DNA reads TGTGCCAGCAGTTGGGGAGGCTCCTACGAGCAGTACTTC.

This clonotype was detected ten times or more. The gene calls are TRBV4-3 and TRBJ2-1, with 7 bases fitting TRBD1. CDR3 length: 16 residues. CDR1 and CDR2 (germline): LGHNA, YSLEER. With 2 bases clipped from V and 8 bases from J, the junction kept 12 bases outside the gene matches. The CDR3 sequence: CASSQNRGDEGDEQFF. The CDR3 DNA reads TGCGCCAGCAGCCAAAACAGGGGTGACGAAGGCGATGAGCAGTTCTTC.

Ten or more counts support this clonotype. This rearrangement joins TRBV18 to TRBJ2-2; the D gene is possibly TRBD1 (6 bases). The germline V gene has CDR1 KGHSH and CDR2 LQKENI. The germline V and J ends were trimmed by 3 bases and 5 bases, with 16 bases remaining between them. This CDR3 has 16 amino acids. CDR3 sequence reads: CASSPVQGWRTGELFF. Here the CDR3 DNA reads TGTGCCAGCTCACCGGTACAGGGATGGAGGACCGGGGAGCTGTTTTTT.

This clonotype came up many times. The J gene is TRBJ1-2, the V gene TRBV6-2 or TRBV6-3, with D perhaps matching TRBD1 (6 bases). Trimming removed 11 bases from V and 7 bases from J, with 26 bases in between. CDR3 length: 15 amino acids. The germline V gene has CDR1 MNHEY and CDR2 SVGEGT. The CDR3: CAVYSNREWGVGYTF. DNA of the CDR3: TGTGCCGTCTACTCCAACAGGGAGTGGGGAGTTGGCTACACCTTC.

Ten or more counts support this clonotype. The chain carries TRBV24-1 and TRBJ2-2, with 7 bases matching TRBD1. The CDR3 sequence is 16 residues long. V lost 8 bases to trimming and J lost 0 bases; unmatched junction nucleotides: 8. Germline assignment: CDR1 KGHDR and CDR2 SFDVKD. The CDR3 loop reads CATTDDREANTGELFF. CDR3 nucleotides: TGTGCCACCACTGACGACAGGGAAGCGAACACCGGGGAGCTGTTTTTT.

About this clonotype itself: The junction departs from germline at one end; a sequencing error may be responsible. The chain has TRBV7-9 and TRBJ2-3, with D perhaps TRBD1 or TRBD2 (6 bases each). From germline, CDR1 is SEHNR and CDR2 FQNEAQ (reference sequence). The CDR3 length is 14 residues. CDR3 nucleotide sequence: TGTGCCAGCAGCGCACAGGGACTCACAGATATGCAGTATTTT. This gives the protein CASSAQGLTDMQYF. The full variable domain, rest sourced from reference TRBV7-9 and TRBJ2-3, is DTGVSQNPRHKITKRGQNVTFRCDPISEHNRLYWYRQTLGQGPEFLTYFQNEAQLEKSRLLSDRFSAERPKGSFSTLEIQRTEQGDSAMYLCASSAQGLTDMQYFGPGTRLTVL.

The chain links TRBV20-1 to TRBJ1-4; D might be TRBD1 (6 bases). Trimming stripped 1 base from V and 6 bases from J, with 12 bases between. The CDR3 has 14 amino acids. CDR1 and CDR2 from the germline V gene are DFQATT and SNEGSKA (reference sequence). CDR3 protein: CSARGRGAYEKLFF. The CDR3 nucleotides are TGCAGTGCTAGAGGCAGGGGCGCCTATGAAAAACTGTTTTTT.

This clonotype has only a few counts. The CDR3 protein is CATSDGGRGTGELFF. In DNA, the CDR3 is TGTGCCACCAGTGACGGCGGACGAGGGACCGGGGAGCTGTTTTTT. V is TRBV24-1 and J is TRBJ2-2, with D perhaps matching TRBD2 (5 bases). CDR1 is KGHDR and CDR2 is SFDVKD in the germline V gene. Trimming took 4 bases from V and 5 from J, leaving 13 bases between them. The CDR3 is 15 amino acids.

Concerning this clonotype: A much larger clone lies one base from this, so it may be a read error. The rearrangement joins TRBV5-1 to TRBJ2-7; TRBD1 matches 12 bases. Germline V gene sequence: CDR1 SGHRS, CDR2 YFSETQ. The CDR3 is made up of 15 amino acids. The CDR3 reads CPSSFTGTGGDEQYF. The CDR3 bases are TGCCCCAGCAGTTTTACCGGGACAGGGGGCGACGAGCAGTACTTC.

The chain employs TRBV12-3 or TRBV12-4 and TRBJ2-7; 9 bases are shared with TRBD1. The junction had 4 bases not matched to a gene; V was cut back by 6 bases and J by 1 base. This CDR3 comprises 14 residues. The CDR3 loop is CASRWTGDSYEQYF. CDR3 coding DNA: TGTGCCAGCAGGTGGACAGGGGATTCCTACGAGCAGTACTTC.

This clonotype was seen ten or more times. The V gene is TRBV29-1, the J gene TRBJ1-2; a possible D gene is TRBD1 (5 bases). Germline lookup yields CDR1 SQVTM and CDR2 ANQGSEA. The CDR3 loop spans 13 amino acids. With 7 bases removed from V and 5 bases from J, the gap between germline ends came to 17 bases. CDR3 coding DNA: TGCAGCGCATCGGACACCCCTCTTTATGGCTACACCTTC. This gives the protein CSASDTPLYGYTF. The full variable domain, rest sourced from reference TRBV29-1 and TRBJ1-2, is SAVISQKPSRDICQRGTSLTIQCQVDSQVTMMFWYRQQPGQSLTLIATANQGSEATYESGFVIDKFPISRPNLTFSTLTVSNMSPEDSSIYLCSASDTPLYGYTFGSGTRLTVV.

This clonotype was found many times. V gene TRBV27 combines with J gene TRBJ1-1; 10 bases map to TRBD1. Germline CDR1 MNHEY, CDR2 SMNVEV (reference sequence). V shed 2 bases and J 6 bases; nucleotides not matched to a gene: 3. CDR3 length equals 14 residues. CDR3 sequence reads: CASSLRGQGAEAFF. Here the CDR3 DNA reads TGTGCCAGCAGTTTACGAGGACAGGGGGCTGAAGCTTTCTTT.

The genes are TRBV2 and TRBJ1-1, with D possibly being TRBD1 (5 bases). V lost 6 bases, J lost 1 base, and 18 bases lay in between. This CDR3 has 16 residues. Germline V lookup: CDR1 SNHLY, CDR2 FYNNEI. The chain's CDR3 is CASRKSRVEENTEAFF. The CDR3 DNA is TGTGCCAGCAGGAAGTCCAGGGTCGAGGAGAACACTGAAGCTTTCTTT.

J is TRBJ2-2 and V is TRBV6-2 or TRBV6-3, with 8 nucleotides matching TRBD1. In germline, CDR1 is MNHEY, CDR2 SVGEGT. This CDR3 is built from 15 residues. V lost 3 bases and J lost 6; bases outside the gene matches: 6. The CDR3 DNA sequence: TGTGCCAGCAGTTATAACAGGGGGTTCGCCGGGGAGCTGTTTTTT. This gives the protein CASSYNRGFAGELFF.

This clonotype was seen more than once but under ten times. This sequence joins TRBV7-8 and TRBJ2-3; tentatively, D is TRBD2 (5 bases). There are 12 residues in the CDR3. Germline-derived CDR1 and CDR2 are SGHVS and FQNEAQ. Trimming pared 4 bases from V and 6 bases from J, leaving 8 bases between. The CDR3 protein is CASSYRGDTQYF. The CDR3 coding sequence is TGTGCCAGCAGCTACCGAGGGGATACGCAGTATTTT.

About this clonotype itself: No conserved phenylalanine or tryptophan ends this CDR3, so it is likely a read error. The V gene is TRBV29-1, the J gene TRBJ2-3; D not certain. Germline loops: CDR1 SQVTM, CDR2 ANQGSEA. V was clipped by 4 bases and J by 1 base, with 9 bases between them. The CDR3 extends over 13 amino acids. CDR3 loop: CSVGSQGTDTQYY. DNA for the CDR3: TGCAGCGTTGGCTCCCAGGGCACAGATACGCAGTATTAT.

The rearrangement uses TRBV27 and TRBJ2-7; D is perhaps TRBD2 (6 bases). The V end was cut by 9 bases, the J end by 1 base, with 13 bases between. Germline loops: CDR1 MNHEY, CDR2 SMNVEV (reference sequence). The CDR3 loop spans 13 amino acids. CDR3: CASSWGVSYEQYF. In nucleotides, the CDR3 is TGTGCCAGTTCTTGGGGGGTTTCCTACGAGCAGTACTTC.

This clonotype was seen ten or more times. The chain's CDR3 is CASKGWSNSGNTIYF. The CDR3 nucleotides are TGTGCCAGCAAAGGGTGGAGTAACTCTGGAAACACCATATATTTT. The chain uses TRBV2 and TRBJ1-3; D remains unclear. The germline V and J ends were trimmed by 7 bases and 0 bases, with 13 bases remaining between them. The CDR3 runs to 15 residues. CDR1 and CDR2 (germline): SNHLY, FYNNEI. Filled out from reference TRBV2 and TRBJ1-3, the complete variable domain reads EPEVTQTPSHQVTQMGQEVILRCVPISNHLYFYWYRQILGQKVEFLVSFYNNEISEKSEIFDDQFSVERPDGSNFTLKIRSTKLEDSAMYFCASKGWSNSGNTIYFGEGSWLTVV.

The chain employs TRBV29-1 and TRBJ1-1; 10 bases are a match to TRBD1. In germline, CDR1 is SQVTM, CDR2 ANQGSEA. Trimming cost V 6 bases and J 5 bases; bases outside gene matches: 3. CDR3 length equals 12 residues. CDR3: CSVGGQGTEAFF. In nucleotides, the CDR3 is TGCAGCGTAGGGGGACAGGGGACTGAAGCTTTCTTT.

In this sample, this clonotype turned up many times. The CDR3 is CASTLGTLLTDTQYF. The CDR3 nucleotides read TGTGCCAGCACCCTCGGGACCCTACTCACAGATACGCAGTATTTT. This chain links TRBV6-2 or TRBV6-3 with TRBJ2-3; tentatively, D is TRBD1 or TRBD2 (5 bases each). The CDR3 totals 15 residues. The V gene's germline CDR1 is MNHEY and CDR2 SVGEGT. Trimming removed 7 bases from V and 2 bases from J, with 16 bases in between.